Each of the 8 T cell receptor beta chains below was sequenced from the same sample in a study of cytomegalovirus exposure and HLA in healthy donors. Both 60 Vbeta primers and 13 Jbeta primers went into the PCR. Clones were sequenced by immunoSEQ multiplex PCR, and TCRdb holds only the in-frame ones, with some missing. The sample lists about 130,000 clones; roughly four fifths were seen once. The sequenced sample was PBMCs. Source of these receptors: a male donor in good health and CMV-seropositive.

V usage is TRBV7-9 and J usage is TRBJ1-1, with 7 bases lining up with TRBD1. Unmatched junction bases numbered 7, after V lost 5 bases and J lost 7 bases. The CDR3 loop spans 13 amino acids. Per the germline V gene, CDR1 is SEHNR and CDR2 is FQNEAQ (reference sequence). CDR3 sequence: CASSAGGYGEAFF. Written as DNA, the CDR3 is TGTGCCAGCAGCGCAGGGGGTTACGGTGAAGCTTTCTTT.

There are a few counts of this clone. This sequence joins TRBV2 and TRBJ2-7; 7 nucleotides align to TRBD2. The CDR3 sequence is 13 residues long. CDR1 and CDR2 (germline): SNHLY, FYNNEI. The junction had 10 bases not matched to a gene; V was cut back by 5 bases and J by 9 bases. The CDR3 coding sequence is TGTGCCAGCAGTTGGGAGGCCCCGGGGGGGCAGTACTTC. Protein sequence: CASSWEAPGGQYF.

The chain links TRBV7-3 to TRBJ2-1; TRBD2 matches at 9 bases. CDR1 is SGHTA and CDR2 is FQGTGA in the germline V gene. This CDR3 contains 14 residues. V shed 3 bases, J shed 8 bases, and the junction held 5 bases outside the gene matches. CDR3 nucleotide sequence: TGTGCCAGCAGCTTCGGCGGGAGGGCCGATGAGCAGTTCTTC. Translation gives CASSFGGRADEQFF.

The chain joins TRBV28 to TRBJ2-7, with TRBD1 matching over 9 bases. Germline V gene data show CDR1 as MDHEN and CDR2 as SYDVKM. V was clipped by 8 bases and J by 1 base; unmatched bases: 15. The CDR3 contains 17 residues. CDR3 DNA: TGTGCCAGCGACACAGGGGGCGCCAATTTCGTGTCCTACGAGCAGTACTTC. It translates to CASDTGGANFVSYEQYF.

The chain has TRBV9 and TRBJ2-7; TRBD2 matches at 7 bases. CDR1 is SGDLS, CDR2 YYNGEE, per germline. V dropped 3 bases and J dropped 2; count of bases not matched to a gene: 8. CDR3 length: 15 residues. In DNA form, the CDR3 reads TGTGCCAGCAGCGCTACCGGGGGGAGGGCCTACGAGCAGTACTTC. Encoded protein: CASSATGGRAYEQYF.

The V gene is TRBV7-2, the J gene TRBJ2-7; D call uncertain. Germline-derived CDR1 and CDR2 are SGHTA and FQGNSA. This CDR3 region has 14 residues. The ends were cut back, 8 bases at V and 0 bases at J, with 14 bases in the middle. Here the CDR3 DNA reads TGTGCCAGCTGCCAAACCATGAGCTCCTACGAGCAGTACTTC. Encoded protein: CASCQTMSSYEQYF. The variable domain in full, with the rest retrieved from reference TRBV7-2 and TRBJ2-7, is GAGVSQSPSNKVTEKGKDVELRCDPISGHTALYWYRQSLGQGLEFLIYFQGNSAPDKSGLPSDRFSAERTGGSVSTLTIQRTQQEDSAVYLCASCQTMSSYEQYFGPGTRLTVT.

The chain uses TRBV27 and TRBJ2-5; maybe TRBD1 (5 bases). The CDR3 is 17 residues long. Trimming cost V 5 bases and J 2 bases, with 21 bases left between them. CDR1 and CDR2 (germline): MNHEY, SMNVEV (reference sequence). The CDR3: CASSPSFQGGTQETQYF. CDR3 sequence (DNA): TGTGCCAGCAGTCCCAGCTTCCAGGGTGGAACTCAAGAGACCCAGTACTTC.

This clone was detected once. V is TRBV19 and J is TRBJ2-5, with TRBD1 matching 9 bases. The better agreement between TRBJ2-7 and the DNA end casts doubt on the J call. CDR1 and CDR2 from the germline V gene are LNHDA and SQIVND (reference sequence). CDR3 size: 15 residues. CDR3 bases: TGTGCCAGTAGTATCGGGACAGGGCTCTCCTACGAGCAGTACTTC. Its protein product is CASSIGTGLSYEQYF.